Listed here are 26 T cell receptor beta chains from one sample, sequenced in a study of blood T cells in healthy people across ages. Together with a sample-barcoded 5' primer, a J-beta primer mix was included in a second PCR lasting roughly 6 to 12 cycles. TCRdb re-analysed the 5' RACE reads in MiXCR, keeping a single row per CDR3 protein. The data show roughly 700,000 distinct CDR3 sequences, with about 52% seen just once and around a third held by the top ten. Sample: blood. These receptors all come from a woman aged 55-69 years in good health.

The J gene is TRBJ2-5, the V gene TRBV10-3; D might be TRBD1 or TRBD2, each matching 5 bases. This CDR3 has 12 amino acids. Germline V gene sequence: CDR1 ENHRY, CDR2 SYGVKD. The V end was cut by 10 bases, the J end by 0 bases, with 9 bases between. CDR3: CASRDDQETQYF. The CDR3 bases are TGTGCCAGCCGGGACGACCAAGAGACCCAGTACTTC.

CDR3: CASAPVSGRANEQFF. DNA for the CDR3: TGCGCCAGCGCCCCCGTTAGCGGGAGGGCCAATGAGCAGTTCTTC. This chain connects TRBV5-1 to TRBJ2-1; 11 positions agree with TRBD2. CDR1 is SGHRS, CDR2 YFSETQ, per germline. The CDR3 length is 15 residues. V dropped 7 bases and J dropped 6; count of bases not matched to a gene: 9.

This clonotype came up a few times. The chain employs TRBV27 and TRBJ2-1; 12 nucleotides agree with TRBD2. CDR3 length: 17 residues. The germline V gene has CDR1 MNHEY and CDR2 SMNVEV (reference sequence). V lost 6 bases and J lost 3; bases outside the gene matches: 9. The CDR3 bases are TGTGCCAGCAGACGACTAGCGGGAGCAGATTACTACAATGAGCAGTTCTTC. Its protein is CASRRLAGADYYNEQFF.

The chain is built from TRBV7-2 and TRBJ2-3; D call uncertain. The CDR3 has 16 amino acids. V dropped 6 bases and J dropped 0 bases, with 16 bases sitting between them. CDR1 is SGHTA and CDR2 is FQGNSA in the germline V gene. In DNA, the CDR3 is TGTGCCAGCAGTCGGAGCCCCCTAGGGAGCACAGATACGCAGTATTTT. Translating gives CASSRSPLGSTDTQYF. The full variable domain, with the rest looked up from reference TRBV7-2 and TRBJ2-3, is GAGVSQSPSNKVTEKGKDVELRCDPISGHTALYWYRQSLGQGLEFLIYFQGNSAPDKSGLPSDRFSAERTGGSVSTLTIQRTQQEDSAVYLCASSRSPLGSTDTQYFGPGTRLTVL.

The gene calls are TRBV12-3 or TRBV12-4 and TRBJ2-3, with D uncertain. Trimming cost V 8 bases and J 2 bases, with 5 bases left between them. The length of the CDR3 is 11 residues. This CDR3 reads CASQNTDTQYF. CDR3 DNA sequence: TGTGCCAGCCAAAACACAGATACGCAGTATTTT.

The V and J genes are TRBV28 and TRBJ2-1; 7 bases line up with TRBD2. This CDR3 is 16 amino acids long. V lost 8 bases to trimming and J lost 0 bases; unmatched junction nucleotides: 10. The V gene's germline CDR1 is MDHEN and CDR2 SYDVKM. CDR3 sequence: CASRSSGRFSYNEQFF. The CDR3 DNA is TGTGCCAGCCGGAGTAGCGGGCGGTTCTCCTACAATGAGCAGTTCTTC. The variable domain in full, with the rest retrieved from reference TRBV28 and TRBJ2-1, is DVKVTQSSRYLVKRTGEKVFLECVQDMDHENMFWYRQDPGLGLRLIYFSYDVKMKEKGDIPEGYSVSREKKERFSLILESASTNQTSMYLCASRSSGRFSYNEQFFGPGTRLTVL.

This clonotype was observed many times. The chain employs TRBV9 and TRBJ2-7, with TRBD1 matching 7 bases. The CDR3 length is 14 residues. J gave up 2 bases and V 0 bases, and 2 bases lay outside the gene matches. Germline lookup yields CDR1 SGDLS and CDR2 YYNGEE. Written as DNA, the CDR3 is TGTGCCAGCAGCGTAGGTCAGGGGGCCTACGAGCAGTACTTC. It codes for CASSVGQGAYEQYF.

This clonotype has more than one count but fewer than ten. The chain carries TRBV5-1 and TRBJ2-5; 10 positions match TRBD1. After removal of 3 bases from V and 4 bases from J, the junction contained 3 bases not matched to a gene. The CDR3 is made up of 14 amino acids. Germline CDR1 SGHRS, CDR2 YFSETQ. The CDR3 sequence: CASSSGQGTETQYF. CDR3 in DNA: TGCGCCAGCAGCTCGGGACAGGGGACAGAGACCCAGTACTTC. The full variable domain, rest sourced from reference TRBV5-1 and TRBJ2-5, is KAGVTQTPRYLIKTRGQQVTLSCSPISGHRSVSWYQQTPGQGLQFLFEYFSETQRNKGNFPGRFSGRQFSNSRSEMNVSTLELGDSALYLCASSSGQGTETQYFGPGTRLLVL.

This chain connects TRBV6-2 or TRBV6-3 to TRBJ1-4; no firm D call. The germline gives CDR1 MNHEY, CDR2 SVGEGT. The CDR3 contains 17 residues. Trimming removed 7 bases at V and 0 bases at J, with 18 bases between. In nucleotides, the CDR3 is TGTGCCAGCATAGAATCAAACTCCGGGTCAACTAATGAAAAACTGTTTTTT. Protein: CASIESNSGSTNEKLFF.

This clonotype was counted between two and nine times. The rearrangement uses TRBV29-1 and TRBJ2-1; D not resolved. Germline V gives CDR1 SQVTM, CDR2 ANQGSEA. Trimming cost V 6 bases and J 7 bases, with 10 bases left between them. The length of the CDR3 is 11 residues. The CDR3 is CSVPRSNEQFF. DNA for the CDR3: TGCAGCGTGCCTAGAAGTAATGAGCAGTTCTTC.

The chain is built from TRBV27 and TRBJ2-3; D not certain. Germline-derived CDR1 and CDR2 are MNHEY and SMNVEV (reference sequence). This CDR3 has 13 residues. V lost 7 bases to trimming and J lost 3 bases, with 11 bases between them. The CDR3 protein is CASTSSATDTQYF. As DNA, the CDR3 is TGTGCCAGCACCTCCAGTGCTACAGATACGCAGTATTTT.

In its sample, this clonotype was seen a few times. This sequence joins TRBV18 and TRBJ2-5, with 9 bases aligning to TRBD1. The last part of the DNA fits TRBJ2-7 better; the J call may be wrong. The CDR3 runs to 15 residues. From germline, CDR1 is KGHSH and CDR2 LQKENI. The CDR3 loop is CASSPPGGQGYEQYF. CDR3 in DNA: TGTGCCAGCTCACCACCGGGGGGACAGGGTTACGAGCAGTACTTC.

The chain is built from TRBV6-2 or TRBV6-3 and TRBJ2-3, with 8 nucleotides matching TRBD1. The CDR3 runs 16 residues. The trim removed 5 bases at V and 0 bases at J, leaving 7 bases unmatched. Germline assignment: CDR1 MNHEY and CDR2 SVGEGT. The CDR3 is CASSPRQGSSTDTQYF. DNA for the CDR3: TGTGCCAGCAGTCCTAGACAGGGGTCAAGCACAGATACGCAGTATTTT.

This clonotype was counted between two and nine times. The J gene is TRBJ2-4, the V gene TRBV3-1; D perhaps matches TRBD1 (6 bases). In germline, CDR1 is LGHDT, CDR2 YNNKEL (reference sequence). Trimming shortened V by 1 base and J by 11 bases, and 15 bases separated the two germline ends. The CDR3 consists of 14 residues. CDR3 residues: CASSQGQGLRLQYF. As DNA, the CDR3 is TGTGCCAGCAGCCAAGGTCAGGGGCTTCGGCTTCAGTACTTC.

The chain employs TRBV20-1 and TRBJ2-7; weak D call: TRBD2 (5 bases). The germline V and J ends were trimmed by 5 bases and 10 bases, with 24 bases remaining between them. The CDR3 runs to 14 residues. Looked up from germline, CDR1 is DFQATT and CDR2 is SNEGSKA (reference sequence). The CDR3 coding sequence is TGCAGTGCTCCCGGCGTGCGGGCTGTAGGAACCCAGTACTTC. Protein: CSAPGVRAVGTQYF.

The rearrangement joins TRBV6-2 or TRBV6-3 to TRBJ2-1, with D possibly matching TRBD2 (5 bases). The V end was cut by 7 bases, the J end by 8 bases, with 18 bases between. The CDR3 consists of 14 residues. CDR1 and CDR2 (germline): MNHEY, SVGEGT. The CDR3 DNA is TGTGCCAGCACCGCATCGATGCCGAGGGATGAGCAGTTCTTC. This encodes CASTASMPRDEQFF.

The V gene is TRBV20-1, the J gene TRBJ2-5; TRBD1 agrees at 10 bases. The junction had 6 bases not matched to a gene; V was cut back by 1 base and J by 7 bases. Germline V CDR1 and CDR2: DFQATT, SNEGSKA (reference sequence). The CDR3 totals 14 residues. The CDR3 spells CSARGQGAIGTQYF. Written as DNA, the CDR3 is TGCAGTGCTAGAGGACAGGGGGCTATTGGGACCCAGTACTTC.

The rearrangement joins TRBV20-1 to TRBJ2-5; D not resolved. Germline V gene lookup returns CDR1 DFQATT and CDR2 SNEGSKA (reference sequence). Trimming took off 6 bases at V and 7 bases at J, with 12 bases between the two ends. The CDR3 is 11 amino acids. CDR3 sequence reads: CSAPLQSTQYF. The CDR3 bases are TGCAGTGCCCCCCTTCAGTCGACCCAGTACTTC.

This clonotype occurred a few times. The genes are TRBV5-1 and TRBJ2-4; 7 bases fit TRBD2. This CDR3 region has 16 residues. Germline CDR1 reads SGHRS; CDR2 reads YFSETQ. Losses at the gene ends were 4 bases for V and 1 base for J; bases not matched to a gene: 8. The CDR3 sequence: CASSQGGSTAKNIQYF. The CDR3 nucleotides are TGCGCCAGCAGCCAGGGCGGGAGTACGGCCAAAAACATTCAGTACTTC.

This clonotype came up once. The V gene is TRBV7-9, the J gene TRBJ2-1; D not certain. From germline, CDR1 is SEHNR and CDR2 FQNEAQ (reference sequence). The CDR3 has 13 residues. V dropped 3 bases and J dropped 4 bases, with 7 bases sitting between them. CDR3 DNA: TGTGCCAGCAGCTTCGGAGTTTACAATGAGCAGTTCTTC. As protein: CASSFGVYNEQFF.

The CDR3: CASSLRAASYEQYF. The CDR3 bases are TGTGCCAGCAGTCTTAGGGCAGCCTCCTACGAGCAGTACTTC. The gene calls are TRBV3-1 and TRBJ2-7; D unclear. Germline V gives CDR1 LGHDT, CDR2 YNNKEL (reference sequence). Trimming took off 6 bases at V and 0 bases at J, with 12 bases between the two ends. The CDR3 loop spans 14 amino acids.

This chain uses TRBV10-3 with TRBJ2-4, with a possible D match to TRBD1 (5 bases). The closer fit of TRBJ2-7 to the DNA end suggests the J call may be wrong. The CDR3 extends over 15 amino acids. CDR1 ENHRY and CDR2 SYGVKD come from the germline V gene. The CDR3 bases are TGTGCCATCAGTGGGTCGGGCCAGACAGTCCACGAGCAGTACTTC. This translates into CAISGSGQTVHEQYF.

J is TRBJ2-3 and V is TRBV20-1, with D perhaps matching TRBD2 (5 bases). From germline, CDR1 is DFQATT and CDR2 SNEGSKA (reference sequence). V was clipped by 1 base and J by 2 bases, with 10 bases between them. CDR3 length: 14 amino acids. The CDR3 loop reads CSARVETNTDTQYF. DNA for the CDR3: TGCAGTGCTAGAGTCGAGACTAACACAGATACGCAGTATTTT.

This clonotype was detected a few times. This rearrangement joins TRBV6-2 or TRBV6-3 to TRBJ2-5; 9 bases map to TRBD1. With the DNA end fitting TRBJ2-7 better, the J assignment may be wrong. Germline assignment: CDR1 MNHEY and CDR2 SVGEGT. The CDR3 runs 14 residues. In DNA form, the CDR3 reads TGTGCCAGCAGCCCAAGGACAGGGGAACGCGAGCAGTACTTC. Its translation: CASSPRTGEREQYF.

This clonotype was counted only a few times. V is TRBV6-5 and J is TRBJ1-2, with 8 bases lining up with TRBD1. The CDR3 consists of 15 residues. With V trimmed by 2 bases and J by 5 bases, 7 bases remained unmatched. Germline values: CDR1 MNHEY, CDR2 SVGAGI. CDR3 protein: CASSYLGGQDYGYTF. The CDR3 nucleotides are TGTGCCAGCAGTTACCTCGGGGGACAGGATTATGGCTACACCTTC.

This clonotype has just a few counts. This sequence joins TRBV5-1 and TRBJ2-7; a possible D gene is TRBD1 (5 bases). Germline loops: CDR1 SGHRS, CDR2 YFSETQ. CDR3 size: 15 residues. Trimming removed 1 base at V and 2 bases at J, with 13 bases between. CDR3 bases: TGCGCCAGCAGCTTGTCCCTGGACAAAACCTACGAGCAGTACTTC. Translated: CASSLSLDKTYEQYF.